A selection of T cell receptor beta chains follows, all from one sample in a study of PD-L1 blockade in urothelial cancer. TCRdb's copy holds only in-frame clones and misses some; the assay was immunoSEQ multiplex PCR. Of tens of thousands of clones listed, roughly 80% are singletons. This specimen was PBMCs, taken around atezolizumab (anti-PD-L1) treatment. Receptor source: a man in his 60s with urothelial cancer. Both conserved end residues are part of each CDR3. Fields, in order: clone size, J gene, D gene, V gene, CDR3 DNA, CDR3 protein. D genes are given only for firm matches. Not all rows give a size; the values are once, few, many and, for expanded clones, a class.

few,TRBJ2-7,.,TRBV2,TGTGCCAGCGGGAACCCACAGGGCTACGAGCAGTACTTC,CASGNPQGYEQYF
.,TRBJ1-4,.,TRBV19,TGTGCCAGTAGTCGGACAGCGGGGAATGAAAAACTGTTTTTT,CASSRTAGNEKLFF
.,TRBJ2-3,.,TRBV30,TGTGCCTGGACCCACACAGATACGCAGTATTTT,CAWTHTDTQYF
once,TRBJ2-5,.,TRBV10-2,TGCGCCAGCCGGGGGGCTTCGGGACAAGAGACCCAGTACTTC,CASRGASGQETQYF
.,TRBJ2-7,TRBD1,TRBV2,TGTGCCAGCAGGGCGGACAGGGGCGCCTACGAGCAGTACTTC,CASRADRGAYEQYF
.,TRBJ2-1,TRBD1,TRBV5-1,TGCGCCAGCAGGGACAGGACAGAGAATGAGCAGTTCTTC,CASRDRTENEQFF
.,TRBJ2-7,.,TRBV5-1,TGCGCCAGCAGCTTTCAGGGTCCGGCCTACGAGCAGTACTTC,CASSFQGPAYEQYF
.,TRBJ1-2,.,TRBV6-1,TGTGCCAGCAGTGAATCTAGCCTGAATGGCTACACCTTC,CASSESSLNGYTF
.,TRBJ1-1,.,TRBV18,TGTGCCAGCTCAGTCGGGAGGGTGGGGGCGTCGACTGAAGCTTTCTTT,CASSVGRVGASTEAFF
.,TRBJ2-1,TRBD2,TRBV10-3,TGTGCCATCAGCCCGGGACTAGCGGACAATGAGCAGTTCTTC,CAISPGLADNEQFF
.,TRBJ1-5,.,TRBV5-1,TGCGCCAGCAGCCAACAGGGAGGCAATCAGCCCCAGCATTTT,CASSQQGGNQPQHF